Below, 4 T cell receptor beta chains from the same sample are listed, as sequenced in a study of cytomegalovirus exposure and HLA in healthy donors (dated by TCRdb to 2017 to 2019). The protocol used for the library was the immunoSEQ multiplex PCR assay. The multiplex PCR relied on a mix of 60 forward primers for TCR Vbeta segments and 13 reverse primers for TCR Jbeta segments. Not all clones reach the TCRdb copy of this immuneACCESS table, which keeps in-frame sequences only. Checked studies attribute under half of the gap to unresolved V genes and leave the rest unexplained. For this sample the table gives 80,000 to 95,000 clones, of which about two thirds were detected only once. The top ten clonotypes cover around 2.5% of the sample. The sequenced material came from PBMCs. The receptors were sampled from a human donor in good health.

This clone has only a few counts. The chain is built from TRBV9 and TRBJ2-2; TRBD1 matches 10 bases. With V trimmed by 3 bases and J by 6 bases, 5 bases remained unmatched. From germline, CDR1 is SGDLS and CDR2 YYNGEE. The CDR3 covers 15 residues. This CDR3 is CASSARQGAAGELFF. DNA of the CDR3: TGTGCCAGCAGCGCCAGACAGGGGGCAGCCGGGGAGCTGTTTTTT.

This CDR3 reads CASSPSRDEQYF. DNA for the CDR3: TGTGCCAGCTCACCGAGCAGGGACGAGCAGTACTTC. The rearrangement links TRBV18 to TRBJ2-7; TRBD1 might be the D (5 bases). CDR1 is KGHSH, CDR2 LQKENI, per germline. CDR3 length: 12 amino acids. Trimming removed 3 bases at V and 5 bases at J, with 8 bases between.

V gene TRBV5-4 combines with J gene TRBJ2-1; 7 bases are shared with TRBD2. This CDR3 region has 15 residues. The J segment lost 0 bases and the V segment lost 0 bases, leaving 0 bases of the junction unmatched. Germline-derived CDR1 and CDR2 are SGHNT and YYREEE (reference sequence). CDR3 sequence: CASSLASGSYNEQFF. CDR3 coding DNA: TGTGCCAGCAGCTTGGCTAGCGGCTCCTACAATGAGCAGTTCTTC.

This clone occurred a few times. The chain recombines TRBV2 with TRBJ2-5; 8 bases are a match to TRBD1. Germline loops: CDR1 SNHLY, CDR2 FYNNEI. The CDR3 is made up of 16 amino acids. V lost 7 bases to trimming and J lost 5 bases; unmatched junction nucleotides: 15. This CDR3 is CASTRIPTGGGETQYF. CDR3 DNA: TGTGCCAGCACTAGGATCCCAACAGGGGGAGGTGAGACCCAGTACTTC.